The 16 T cell receptor beta chains below all came from one sample that was sequenced in a study of shared clonotypes between healthy human individuals. Sequencing was performed with immunoSEQ multiplex PCR; in TCRdb, only in-frame clones are kept and a portion is missing. The sample carries fewer than 550,000 clones, 75% to 80% recorded once. Sequences were obtained from PBMCs. The origin of the receptors is a middle-aged woman in good health. Some clones in this sample may be carry-over from other donors' samples.

The CDR3 DNA reads as TGTGCCTGGAACTCTCCGGGACAGAGAATAATGCAGTACTTC. Residues: CAWNSPGQRIMQYF. The chain links TRBV30 to TRBJ2-4, with 7 bases matching TRBD1. CDR1 and CDR2 from the germline V gene are GTSNPN and SVGIG (reference sequence). The ends lost 4 bases at V and 13 bases at J; junction bases unmatched: 16. This CDR3 spans 14 amino acids.

The genes are TRBV6-5 and TRBJ2-5, with no clear D. The germline V gene encodes CDR1 MNHEY and CDR2 SVGAGI. The length of the CDR3 is 12 residues. V was pared by 8 bases and J by 1 base, with 8 bases between. The CDR3 region is CASGRSQETQYF. CDR3 DNA: TGTGCCAGCGGCAGGAGCCAAGAGACCCAGTACTTC.

The V gene is TRBV28, the J gene TRBJ1-2; tentatively, D is TRBD1 (5 bases). The CDR3 sequence is 13 residues long. Germline CDR1 and CDR2: MDHEN and SYDVKM. V lost 6 bases, J lost 6 bases, and 14 bases lay in between. The DNA of the CDR3 is TGTGCCAGCAGCGTCGGGGGGTCGGATGGCTACACCTTC. It is translated as CASSVGGSDGYTF.

As for this clone: The sample has other DNA sequences that encode this CDR3 too. The chain carries TRBV5-1 and TRBJ2-1; 10 bases match TRBD1. The germline V gene has CDR1 SGHRS and CDR2 YFSETQ. The CDR3 runs to 15 residues. Germline trimming cut 4 bases from V and 2 bases from J; bases unmatched to any gene: 3. The CDR3: CASSLGQGAYNEQFF. The CDR3 DNA is TGCGCCAGCAGCCTCGGACAGGGGGCCTACAATGAGCAGTTCTTC.

The chain combines TRBV10-2 with TRBJ2-7; no clear D gene. Trimming pared 4 bases from V and 7 bases from J, leaving 14 bases between. The germline CDR1 and CDR2 sequences are WSHSY and SAAADI. The CDR3 totals 13 residues. The chain's CDR3 is CASSGGRTGEQYF. The CDR3, as DNA: TGCGCCAGCAGTGGGGGAAGGACCGGAGAGCAGTACTTC.

V is TRBV29-1 and J is TRBJ1-2; D gene uncertain. Trimming stripped 7 bases from V and 1 base from J, with 7 bases between. This CDR3 spans 11 amino acids. Germline V CDR1 and CDR2: SQVTM, ANQGSEA. This CDR3 reads CSAEVNYGYTF. CDR3 sequence (DNA): TGCAGCGCGGAGGTTAACTATGGCTACACCTTC.

This chain joins TRBV11-2 and TRBJ1-1; the D gene is possibly TRBD1 (6 bases). There are 15 residues in the CDR3. Germline-derived CDR1 and CDR2 are SGHAT and FQNNGV. The ends were cut back, 4 bases at V and 1 base at J, with 13 bases in the middle. CDR3 protein: CASSSTTGANTEAFF. Here the CDR3 DNA reads TGTGCCAGCAGCTCAACGACAGGAGCGAACACTGAAGCTTTCTTT.

The chain couples TRBV9 to TRBJ2-3; D not certain. CDR1 and CDR2 (germline): SGDLS, YYNGEE. V lost 3 bases and J lost 0, with 17 bases in between. This CDR3 has 17 amino acids. The CDR3 is CASSGDIVGSSTDTQYF. In DNA, the CDR3 is TGTGCCAGCAGCGGCGATATCGTTGGCAGCAGCACAGATACGCAGTATTTT.

The rearrangement uses TRBV6-6 and TRBJ1-1; D gene ambiguous. CDR3 length: 12 residues. V was pared by 5 bases and J by 6 bases, with 10 bases between. From germline, CDR1 is MNHNY and CDR2 SVGAGI (reference sequence). The DNA of the CDR3 is TGTGCCAGCAGTCGGTCCGCCCCTGAAGCTTTCTTT. As protein: CASSRSAPEAFF.

The rearrangement uses TRBV29-1 and TRBJ2-1; D is possibly TRBD1 (5 bases). Trimming stripped 7 bases from V and 10 bases from J, with 23 bases between. This CDR3 is 14 amino acids long. Germline V CDR1 and CDR2: SQVTM, ANQGSEA. The CDR3 reads CSGAPGIPSSEQFF. The CDR3 DNA follows: TGCAGCGGAGCCCCAGGGATTCCAAGTTCGGAGCAGTTCTTC.

The rearrangement uses TRBV9 and TRBJ1-1; the D gene is possibly TRBD1 (6 bases). This CDR3 is built from 16 residues. CDR1 SGDLS and CDR2 YYNGEE come from the germline V gene. Trimming stripped 0 bases from V and 3 bases from J, with 15 bases between. CDR3 residues: CASSVGEGDTDTEAFF. The CDR3 region has the DNA TGTGCCAGCAGCGTAGGGGAGGGGGACACCGACACTGAAGCTTTCTTT.

The V gene is TRBV18, the J gene TRBJ2-3; possibly TRBD1 for D (6 bases). The CDR3 has 16 amino acids. Per the germline V gene, CDR1 is KGHSH and CDR2 is LQKENI. V gave up 2 bases and J gave up 4 bases, with 16 bases separating them. The CDR3 bases are TGTGCCAGCTCACCAGTGGGCGCAGGGGTGGCAGATACGCAGTATTTT. Its protein product is CASSPVGAGVADTQYF.

The rearrangement links TRBV5-5 to TRBJ2-7; 8 bases align to TRBD1. The CDR3 runs 16 residues. Losses at the gene ends were 2 bases for V and 2 bases for J; bases not matched to a gene: 9. CDR1 and CDR2 from the germline V gene are SGHKS and YYEKEE (reference sequence). CDR3 nucleotide sequence: TGTGCCAGCAGCTTATTTCAAACAGGGGGAGCCTACGAGCAGTACTTC. Its protein is CASSLFQTGGAYEQYF.

The chain uses TRBV29-1 and TRBJ1-4; D ambiguous. Per germline, CDR1 SQVTM and CDR2 ANQGSEA. Trimming took off 4 bases at V and 0 bases at J, with 6 bases between the two ends. The CDR3 length is 13 residues. The CDR3 DNA is TGCAGCGTTGGGGATCCAACTAATGAAAAACTGTTTTTT. This translates into CSVGDPTNEKLFF. Looking up the rest from reference TRBV29-1 and TRBJ1-4 gives the full variable domain: SAVISQKPSRDICQRGTSLTIQCQVDSQVTMMFWYRQQPGQSLTLIATANQGSEATYESGFVIDKFPISRPNLTFSTLTVSNMSPEDSSIYLCSVGDPTNEKLFFGSGTQLSVL.

The rearrangement uses TRBV4-2 and TRBJ1-1; D is uncertain. The germline CDR1 and CDR2 sequences are LGHNA and YNFKEQ. This CDR3 region has 17 residues. V lost 1 base and J 0 bases, leaving 15 bases between the germline ends. CDR3 DNA: TGTGCCAGCAGCCAAGTTCTTGGCGTACGGCTGAACACTGAAGCTTTCTTT. This codes for CASSQVLGVRLNTEAFF.

This chain joins TRBV5-4 and TRBJ1-2; no clear D gene. Germline CDR1 SGHNT, CDR2 YYREEE (reference sequence). V was clipped by 4 bases and J by 0 bases, with 10 bases between them. The CDR3 extends over 14 amino acids. CDR3 DNA sequence: TGTGCCAGCAGCCTTGCGGGCCCTAACTATGGCTACACCTTC. Translation: CASSLAGPNYGYTF.